These T cell receptor beta chains were read from a single sample in a study of T cells after yellow fever vaccination. From the 5' RACE reads, TCRdb called clonotypes with MiXCR, one entry per CDR3 protein. Here the sample spans 300,000 to 450,000 distinct CDR3 sequences, roughly 6.1% being singletons. The material was PBMCs, obtained 5 days after the yellow fever booster vaccination. Source of these receptors: a young man who received the YFV17D yellow fever vaccine. Both conserved end residues are part of each CDR3. Fields, in order: J gene, V gene, clone size, D gene, CDR3 DNA, CDR3 protein. D genes are given only for firm matches. Not all rows give a size; the values are once, few, many and, for expanded clones, a class.

j_call: TRBJ2-7; v_call: TRBV3-1; clone_size: -; d_call: TRBD2; cdr3_nt: TGTGCCAGCAGCCACCGGGGACTAGCCGAGCAGTACTTC; cdr3_aa: CASSHRGLAEQYF
j_call: TRBJ2-7; v_call: TRBV29-1; clone_size: -; d_call: -; cdr3_nt: TGCAGCGTTGGGGGTACAGGCGGGGACGAGCAGTACTTC; cdr3_aa: CSVGGTGGDEQYF
j_call: TRBJ2-2; v_call: TRBV7-8; clone_size: -; d_call: TRBD2; cdr3_nt: TGTGCCAGCAGCTTAACAGCGGGAGTGAGCGGGGAGCTGTTTTTT; cdr3_aa: CASSLTAGVSGELFF
j_call: TRBJ2-7; v_call: TRBV6-2/TRBV6-3; clone_size: -; d_call: -; cdr3_nt: TGTGCCAGCAGTTGGGGGGCGGGACCCTCCTACGAGCAGTACTTC; cdr3_aa: CASSWGAGPSYEQYF
j_call: TRBJ2-1; v_call: TRBV20-1; clone_size: many; d_call: -; cdr3_nt: TGCAGTGCTAGGGGGCTCCCAAGCAATGAGCAGTTCTTC; cdr3_aa: CSARGLPSNEQFF
j_call: TRBJ2-1; v_call: TRBV12-3/TRBV12-4; clone_size: many; d_call: -; cdr3_nt: TGTGCCAGCAGGGCCCGAGACAATGAGCAGTTCTTC; cdr3_aa: CASRARDNEQFF
j_call: TRBJ2-1; v_call: TRBV20-1; clone_size: -; d_call: TRBD1; cdr3_nt: TGCTGTGCTAGAGATATCGGGGACAGCGCCTACAATGAGCAGTTCTTC; cdr3_aa: CCARDIGDSAYNEQFF
j_call: TRBJ2-3; v_call: TRBV27; clone_size: few; d_call: TRBD2; cdr3_nt: TGTGCCAGCAGTTTATGGGCTAGCGGGAGGGGTGGCACAGATACGCAGTATTTT; cdr3_aa: CASSLWASGRGGTDTQYF
j_call: TRBJ2-5; v_call: TRBV25-1; clone_size: few; d_call: TRBD1; cdr3_nt: TGTGCCAGCAGTTGGGGACAGGGGGCGAAGGAGACCCAGTACTTC; cdr3_aa: CASSWGQGAKETQYF
j_call: TRBJ2-5; v_call: TRBV7-2; clone_size: many; d_call: TRBD1; cdr3_nt: TGTGCCAGCAGCTTCCGGACAGGGGCTCCGGGGACCCAGTACTTC; cdr3_aa: CASSFRTGAPGTQYF
j_call: TRBJ1-2; v_call: TRBV12-3/TRBV12-4; clone_size: -; d_call: TRBD1; cdr3_nt: TGTGCCAGCAGTTCCGGGACAGGGGTGGAGGGCTACACCTTC; cdr3_aa: CASSSGTGVEGYTF
j_call: TRBJ2-1; v_call: TRBV7-3; clone_size: few; d_call: -; cdr3_nt: TGTGCCAGCAGCTGGATAGGGGGGAACAATGAGCAGTTCTTC; cdr3_aa: CASSWIGGNNEQFF
j_call: TRBJ2-1; v_call: TRBV20-1; clone_size: many; d_call: -; cdr3_nt: TGCAGTCCGGCCCCAGACCAATACAATGAGCAGTTCTTC; cdr3_aa: CSPAPDQYNEQFF
j_call: TRBJ2-7; v_call: TRBV20-1; clone_size: many; d_call: TRBD1; cdr3_nt: TGCAGTGCGCCCACTCCGACAGGGCCCTACGAGCAGTACTTC; cdr3_aa: CSAPTPTGPYEQYF
j_call: TRBJ2-1; v_call: TRBV5-4; clone_size: few; d_call: TRBD2; cdr3_nt: TGTGCCAGCAGCTTGGCTAGCGGGAGGGAAAATGAGCAGTTCTTC; cdr3_aa: CASSLASGRENEQFF
j_call: TRBJ2-3; v_call: TRBV5-1; clone_size: many; d_call: -; cdr3_nt: TGCGCCAGCAGCCCTGGAGGGGGAGTCACAGATACGCAGTATTTT; cdr3_aa: CASSPGGGVTDTQYF
j_call: TRBJ2-5; v_call: TRBV28; clone_size: few; d_call: -; cdr3_nt: TGTGCCAGCAGCTTCGCACAGAATCAAGAGACCCAGTACTTC; cdr3_aa: CASSFAQNQETQYF
j_call: TRBJ2-1; v_call: TRBV11-2; clone_size: few; d_call: TRBD2; cdr3_nt: TGTGCCAGCAGCCTTCTAGCGGGAGCGATTCTTAGCTCCTACAATGAGCAGTTCTTC; cdr3_aa: CASSLLAGAILSSYNEQFF
j_call: TRBJ2-3; v_call: TRBV5-1; clone_size: many; d_call: -; cdr3_nt: TGCGCCAGCATGGACGGGGTCACAGATACGCAGTATTTT; cdr3_aa: CASMDGVTDTQYF
j_call: TRBJ2-2; v_call: TRBV12-5; clone_size: many; d_call: TRBD2; cdr3_nt: TGTGCTAGTGGTTTAGCGGGACTGCGGGAGCTGTTTTTT; cdr3_aa: CASGLAGLRELFF
j_call: TRBJ1-5; v_call: TRBV24-1; clone_size: few; d_call: -; cdr3_nt: TGTGCCACCAGTGAAGGGTCTCAGCCCCAGCATTTT; cdr3_aa: CATSEGSQPQHF
j_call: TRBJ1-5; v_call: TRBV6-2/TRBV6-3; clone_size: many; d_call: -; cdr3_nt: TGTGCCAGCAAAAAAGAGGGGGAGGGCAATCAGCCCCAGCATTTT; cdr3_aa: CASKKEGEGNQPQHF